Sequencing of this T cell receptor (beta chain) was carried out in a study of response to subunit inactivated influenza vaccine. Study results and caveats: Authors suggested that a seasonal influenza vaccination recruits few new T cells each time.

This clonotype came up a few times. Its specificity is unknown. TCRdb ran MiXCR on the RT-PCR reads and lists one entry per CDR3 protein. The repertoire consists of more than 200,000 distinct CDR3 sequences, with more than 10% occurring once and the leading ten covering less than 8.5%. V lost 3 bases and J lost 0, with 11 bases in between. Germline V CDR1 and CDR2: DFQATT, SNEGSKA (reference sequence). The CDR3 spans 14 residues. The TCR originated in a man aged 50 to 60 who received an inactivated influenza vaccine. This chain uses TRBV20-1 with TRBJ1-1, with a possible D match to TRBD1 (5 bases). The specimen comprised non-naive T cells sorted from PBMCs, sampled 14 to 15 days before vaccination. The CDR3 DNA is TGCAGTGCTAGGACGGAGGGGATGAACACTGAAGCTTTCTTT. As protein: CSARTEGMNTEAFF.